This TCR beta chain was identified in a study of PD-1 blockade in classical Hodgkin lymphoma. Profiling relied on immunoSEQ multiplex PCR, and the TCRdb table lists in-frame clones only, not all of them. There are 40,000 or so clones in the sample; roughly four fifths occur only once, and roughly 9.8% lies in the top ten. The V gene lost 2 bases and the J gene lost 5 bases, with 15 bases spanning the gap. CDR1 MNHNS and CDR2 SASEGT come from the germline V gene. The CDR3 has 15 amino acids. Each patient experienced a relapse that followed autologous stem cell transplantation, and brentuximab vedotin exposure varied.

The sequencing here drew on peripheral blood mononuclear cells (PBMCs), taken at baseline. The chain combines TRBV6-1 with TRBJ2-5; possibly TRBD2 for D (6 bases). This receptor was obtained from a human donor with classical Hodgkin lymphoma. CDR3 nucleotides: TGTGCCAGCAGTGAAACACGGCGGGAATGGGAGACCCAGTACTTC. Protein product: CASSETRREWETQYF.